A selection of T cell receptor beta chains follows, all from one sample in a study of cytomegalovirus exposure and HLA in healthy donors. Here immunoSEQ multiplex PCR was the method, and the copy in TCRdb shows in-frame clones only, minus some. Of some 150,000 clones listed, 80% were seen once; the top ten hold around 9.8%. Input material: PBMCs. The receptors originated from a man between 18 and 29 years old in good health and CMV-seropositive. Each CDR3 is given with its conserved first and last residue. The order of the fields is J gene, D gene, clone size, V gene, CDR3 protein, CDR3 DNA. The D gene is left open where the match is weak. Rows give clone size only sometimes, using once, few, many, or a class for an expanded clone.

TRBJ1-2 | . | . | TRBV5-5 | CASSLYDRRNYGYTF | TGTGCCAGCAGCTTGTATGATCGGAGAAACTATGGCTACACCTTC
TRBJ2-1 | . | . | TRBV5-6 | CASSLVLGLAEGGDNEQFF | TGTGCCAGCAGCTTGGTTCTGGGGCTAGCGGAGGGGGGAGACAATGAGCAGTTCTTC
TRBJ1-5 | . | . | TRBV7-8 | CASSFSGEDQPQHF | TGTGCCAGCAGCTTTTCGGGTGAGGATCAGCCCCAGCATTTT
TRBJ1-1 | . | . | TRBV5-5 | CASSLLVRLNTEAFF | TGTGCCAGCAGCTTGTTGGTGCGGCTGAACACTGAAGCTTTCTTT
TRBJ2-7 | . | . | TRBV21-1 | CASSSRAHRQGGRYEQYF | TGTGCCAGCAGCTCCCGAGCTCACAGACAGGGGGGAAGATACGAGCAGTACTTC
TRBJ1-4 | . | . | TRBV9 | CASSEAAGPTNEKLFF | TGTGCCAGCAGCGAGGCGGCCGGTCCAACTAATGAAAAACTGTTTTTT
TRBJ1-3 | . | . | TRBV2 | CASTDRDTGNTIYF | TGTGCCAGCACCGACCGGGACACTGGAAACACCATATATTTT
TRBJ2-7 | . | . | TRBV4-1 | CASSPKGGSSYEQYF | TGCGCCAGCAGCCCCAAGGGGGGGAGCTCCTACGAGCAGTACTTC
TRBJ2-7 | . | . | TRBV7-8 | CASSFDRYSYEQYF | TGTGCCAGCAGCTTCGACAGGTACTCCTACGAGCAGTACTTC
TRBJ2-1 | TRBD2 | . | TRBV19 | CASSITGGTYNEQFF | TGTGCCAGTAGTATCACGGGAGGAACTTACAATGAGCAGTTCTTC
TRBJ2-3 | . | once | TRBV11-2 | CASSLYLPRGGTQYF | TGTGCCAGCAGCTTGTACCTCCCTAGGGGGGGTACGCAGTATTTT
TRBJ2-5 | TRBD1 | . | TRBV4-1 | CASSRSGTARETQYF | TGCGCCAGCAGCCGCTCCGGGACAGCCAGAGAGACCCAGTACTTC
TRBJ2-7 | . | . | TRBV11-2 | CASSFTEYEQYF | TGTGCCAGCAGCTTCACAGAGTACGAGCAGTACTTC
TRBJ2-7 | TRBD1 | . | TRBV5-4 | CASSLGDSSYEQYF | TGTGCCAGCAGCCTAGGGGACAGCTCCTACGAGCAGTACTTC
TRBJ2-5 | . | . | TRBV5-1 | CASRGWAGQETQYF | TGCGCCAGCAGGGGTTGGGCGGGCCAAGAGACCCAGTACTTC
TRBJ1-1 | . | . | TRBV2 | CASKLAGANTEAFF | TGTGCCAGCAAATTGGCAGGGGCGAACACTGAAGCTTTCTTT
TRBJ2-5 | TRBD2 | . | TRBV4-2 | CASTLALAGVGVQYF | TGTGCCAGCACCCTCGCCCTAGCGGGAGTGGGCGTGCAGTACTTC
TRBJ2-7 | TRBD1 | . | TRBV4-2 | CASSQAYLSGTGAYEQYF | TGTGCCAGCAGCCAAGCCTACCTTTCCGGGACAGGGGCCTACGAGCAGTACTTC
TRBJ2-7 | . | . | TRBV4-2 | CASSQASSDEQYF | TGTGCCAGCAGCCAAGCCTCGAGCGATGAGCAGTACTTC
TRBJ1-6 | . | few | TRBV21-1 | CASSKKAQSFSSYNSPLHF | TGTGCCAGCAGCAAGAAGGCACAGAGCTTCAGCTCCTATAATTCACCCCTCCACTTT
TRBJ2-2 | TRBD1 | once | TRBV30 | CAWKLTGASTGELFF | TGTGCCTGGAAGCTGACAGGGGCCTCCACCGGGGAGCTGTTTTTT
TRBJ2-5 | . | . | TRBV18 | CASSPATEAGTQYF | TGTGCCAGCTCACCCGCAACAGAGGCGGGGACCCAGTACTTC
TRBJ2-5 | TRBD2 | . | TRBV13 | CASSHRTSGGAETQYF | TGTGCCAGCAGCCACAGGACTAGCGGGGGGGCTGAGACCCAGTACTTC
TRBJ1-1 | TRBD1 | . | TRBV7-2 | CASSFEDRGLRRFTEAFF | TGTGCCAGCAGCTTCGAGGACAGGGGGCTGCGTCGGTTCACTGAAGCTTTCTTT
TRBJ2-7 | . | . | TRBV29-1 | CSVYSRREYEQYF | TGCAGCGTTTATTCACGGAGGGAGTACGAGCAGTACTTC
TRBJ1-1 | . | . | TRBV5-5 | CASSLSPDPAEAFF | TGTGCCAGCAGCTTGTCCCCCGATCCAGCTGAAGCTTTCTTT
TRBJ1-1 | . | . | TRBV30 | CAWSVGLRNTEAFF | TGTGCCTGGAGTGTGGGACTGAGGAACACTGAAGCTTTCTTT
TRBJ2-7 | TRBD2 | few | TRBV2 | CASFGGTVAYEQYF | TGTGCCAGTTTCGGGGGGACTGTCGCCTACGAGCAGTACTTC
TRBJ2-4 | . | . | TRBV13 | CASSLGHKAKNIQYF | TGTGCCAGCAGCCTCGGACATAAAGCCAAAAACATTCAGTACTTC
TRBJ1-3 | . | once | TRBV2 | CASSETVSGNTIYF | TGTGCCAGCAGTGAAACAGTCTCTGGAAACACCATATATTTT
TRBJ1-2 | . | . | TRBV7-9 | CASSLTGVDYGYTF | TGTGCCAGCAGCTTAACGGGGGTAGACTATGGCTACACCTTC
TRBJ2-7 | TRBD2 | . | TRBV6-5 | CASSLQAGEGYEQYF | TGTGCCAGCAGTTTGCAAGCGGGAGAGGGCTACGAGCAGTACTTC
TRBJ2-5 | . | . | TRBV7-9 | CASSLRQDQETQYF | TGTGCCAGCAGCCTCCGACAGGACCAAGAGACCCAGTACTTC
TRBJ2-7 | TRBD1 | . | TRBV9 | CASSPRTGRPYEQYF | TGTGCCAGCAGCCCTCGGACAGGGAGGCCCTACGAGCAGTACTTC
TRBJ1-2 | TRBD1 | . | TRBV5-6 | CASSFGTGGSYGYTF | TGTGCCAGCAGCTTCGGGACAGGGGGCAGCTATGGCTACACCTTC
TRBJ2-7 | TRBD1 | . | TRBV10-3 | CAISESAGQGISYEQYF | TGTGCCATCAGTGAGTCTGCCGGACAGGGAATATCGTACGAGCAGTACTTC
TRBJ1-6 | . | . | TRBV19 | CASTYTGLTFGSPLHF | TGTGCCAGTACCTACACAGGGTTAACCTTCGGTTCACCCCTCCACTTT
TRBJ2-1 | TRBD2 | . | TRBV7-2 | CASSRMGPSGFNEQFF | TGTGCCAGCAGCCGAATGGGGCCTAGCGGGTTCAATGAGCAGTTCTTC
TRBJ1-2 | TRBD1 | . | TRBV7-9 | CASSPRTGINYGYTF | TGTGCCAGCAGCCCGCGGACAGGTATAAACTATGGCTACACCTTC
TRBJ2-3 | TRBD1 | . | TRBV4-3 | CASSQGYRGRTDTQYF | TGCGCCAGCAGCCAAGGTTACAGGGGCCGCACAGATACGCAGTATTTT
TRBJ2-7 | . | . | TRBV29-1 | CSFRGPLHSYEQYF | TGCAGCTTCCGCGGCCCCCTTCACTCCTACGAGCAGTACTTC
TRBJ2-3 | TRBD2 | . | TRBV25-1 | CASSESAAGEPDTQYF | TGTGCCAGCAGTGAATCTGCAGCGGGAGAGCCAGATACGCAGTATTTT
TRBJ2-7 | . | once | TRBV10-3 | CAISQTPPYEQYF | TGTGCCATCAGCCAGACACCTCCCTACGAGCAGTACTTC
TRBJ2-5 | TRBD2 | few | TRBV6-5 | CASSLASGRETQYF | TGTGCCAGCTCTCTGGCTAGCGGGAGAGAGACCCAGTACTTC
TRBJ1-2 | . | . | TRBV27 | CASSPRGGDGYTF | TGTGCCAGCAGTCCACGGGGAGGGGATGGCTACACCTTC
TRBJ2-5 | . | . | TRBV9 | CASSLAGIQETQYF | TGTGCCAGCAGCCTAGCAGGCATTCAAGAGACCCAGTACTTC
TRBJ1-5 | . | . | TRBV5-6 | CASSLAKGLSNQPQHF | TGTGCCAGCAGCTTGGCAAAGGGGCTTAGTAATCAGCCCCAGCATTTT
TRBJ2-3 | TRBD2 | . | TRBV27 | CASSFFGLAEITDTQYF | TGTGCCAGCAGTTTTTTCGGTCTAGCGGAGATCACAGATACGCAGTATTTT
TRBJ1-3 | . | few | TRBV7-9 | CASSAPEISGNTIYF | TGTGCCAGCAGCGCCCCGGAGATCTCTGGAAACACCATATATTTT
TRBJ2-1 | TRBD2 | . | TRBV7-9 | CASSPQVGRDNEQFF | TGTGCCAGCAGCCCGCAGGTGGGGAGGGACAATGAGCAGTTCTTC